This T cell receptor beta chain was retrieved from a study of cytotoxic CD8 clonotypes in ibrutinib-treated CLL. The data were produced by immunoSEQ multiplex PCR, yet TCRdb's version contains in-frame clones alone and is incomplete. The repertoire includes 42,000 or so clones, 68% of them detected once, and 7% sits in the top ten. Trimming cost V 3 bases and J 5 bases, with 11 bases left between them. Germline-derived CDR1 and CDR2 are SNHLY and FYNNEI. The CDR3 is 14 residues long. The clonotype was recovered from a human donor with chronic lymphocytic leukemia. The sequenced sample was PBMCs, obtained at disease progression, from a patient treated with ibrutinib. V usage is TRBV2 and J usage is TRBJ1-5; no clear D. The CDR3 loop reads CASSESKRDQPQHF. The CDR3 DNA reads TGTGCCAGCAGTGAGTCTAAGCGAGATCAGCCCCAGCATTTT.